Sequencing of this T cell receptor beta chain was carried out in a study of cytomegalovirus exposure and HLA in healthy donors. General study findings and limits: TRBV6-2, TRBV6-3 and other indistinguishable V segments were excluded.

PCR amplification relied on 60 Vbeta primers (plus 13 Jbeta primers). Sequenced by immunoSEQ multiplex PCR; TCRdb stores in-frame clones only, minus some. The data show roughly 120,000 clones, 55% to 65% seen once. The CDR3 is made up of 15 amino acids. Germline lookup yields CDR1 SGHVS and CDR2 FNYEAQ. V lost 4 bases, J lost 1 base, and 12 bases lay in between. This clone was seen only a few times. Its antigen is unknown. The TCR was taken from a man in his forties in good health and CMV-seropositive. The chain uses TRBV7-6 and TRBJ2-3; D perhaps matches TRBD2 (6 bases). The sample was PBMCs. The CDR3 is CASSSSGGGTDTQYF. The CDR3 nucleotides are TGTGCCAGCAGCTCCTCCGGGGGTGGCACAGATACGCAGTATTTT.